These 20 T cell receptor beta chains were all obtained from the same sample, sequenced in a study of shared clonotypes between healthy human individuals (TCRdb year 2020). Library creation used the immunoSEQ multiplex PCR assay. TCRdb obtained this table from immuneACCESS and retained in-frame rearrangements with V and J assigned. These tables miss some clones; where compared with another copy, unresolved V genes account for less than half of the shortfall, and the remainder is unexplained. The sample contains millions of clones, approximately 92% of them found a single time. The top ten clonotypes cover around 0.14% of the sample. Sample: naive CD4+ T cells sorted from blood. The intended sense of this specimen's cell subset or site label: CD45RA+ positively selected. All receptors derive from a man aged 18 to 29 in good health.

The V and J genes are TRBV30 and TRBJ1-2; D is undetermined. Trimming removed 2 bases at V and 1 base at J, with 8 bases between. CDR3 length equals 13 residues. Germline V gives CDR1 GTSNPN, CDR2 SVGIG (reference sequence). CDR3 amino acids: CAWSRQVNYGYTF. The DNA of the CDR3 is TGTGCCTGGAGTAGGCAAGTTAACTATGGCTACACCTTC.

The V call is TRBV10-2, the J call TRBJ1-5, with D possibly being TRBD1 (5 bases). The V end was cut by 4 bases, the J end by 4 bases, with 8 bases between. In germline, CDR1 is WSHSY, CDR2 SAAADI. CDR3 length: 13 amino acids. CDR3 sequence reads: CASSGGANQPQHF. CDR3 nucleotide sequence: TGCGCCAGCAGTGGCGGGGCGAATCAGCCCCAGCATTTT.

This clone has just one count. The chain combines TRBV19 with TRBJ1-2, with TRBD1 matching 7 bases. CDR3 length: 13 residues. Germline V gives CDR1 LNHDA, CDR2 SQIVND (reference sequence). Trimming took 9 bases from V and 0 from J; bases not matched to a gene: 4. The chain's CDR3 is CASGTASNYGYTF. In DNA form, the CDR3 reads TGTGCCAGCGGGACAGCCTCTAACTATGGCTACACCTTC.

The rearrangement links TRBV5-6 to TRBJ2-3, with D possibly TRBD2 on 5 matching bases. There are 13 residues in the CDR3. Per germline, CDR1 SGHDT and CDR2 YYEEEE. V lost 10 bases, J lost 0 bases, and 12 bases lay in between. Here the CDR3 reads CAAGGTSTDTQYF. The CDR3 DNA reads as TGTGCCGCGGGCGGTACTAGCACAGATACGCAGTATTTT.

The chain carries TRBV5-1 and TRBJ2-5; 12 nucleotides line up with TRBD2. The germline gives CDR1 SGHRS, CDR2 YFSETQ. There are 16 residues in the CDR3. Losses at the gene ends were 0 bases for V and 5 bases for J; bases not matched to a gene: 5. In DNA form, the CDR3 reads TGCGCCAGCAGCTTGGGGACTAGCGGGATGGGTGAGACCCAGTACTTC. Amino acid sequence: CASSLGTSGMGETQYF.

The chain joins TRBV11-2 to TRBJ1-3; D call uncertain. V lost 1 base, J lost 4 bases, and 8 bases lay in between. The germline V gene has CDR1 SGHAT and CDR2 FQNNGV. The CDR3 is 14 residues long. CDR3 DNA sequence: TGTGCCAGCAGCTTAGGGACGGGGGGAAACACCATATATTTT. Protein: CASSLGTGGNTIYF.

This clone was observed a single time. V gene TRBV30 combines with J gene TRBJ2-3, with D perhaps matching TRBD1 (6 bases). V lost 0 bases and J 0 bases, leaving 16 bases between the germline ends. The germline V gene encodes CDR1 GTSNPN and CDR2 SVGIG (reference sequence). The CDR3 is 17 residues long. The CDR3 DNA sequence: TGTGCCTGGAGTGTAGGGGTATTGGGGGCTAGCACAGATACGCAGTATTTT. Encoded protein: CAWSVGVLGASTDTQYF.

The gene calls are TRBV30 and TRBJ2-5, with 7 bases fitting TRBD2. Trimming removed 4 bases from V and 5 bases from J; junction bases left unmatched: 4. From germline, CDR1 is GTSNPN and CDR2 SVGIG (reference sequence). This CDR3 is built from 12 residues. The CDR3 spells CAWKGGRETQYF. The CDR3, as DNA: TGTGCCTGGAAGGGAGGGCGCGAGACCCAGTACTTC.

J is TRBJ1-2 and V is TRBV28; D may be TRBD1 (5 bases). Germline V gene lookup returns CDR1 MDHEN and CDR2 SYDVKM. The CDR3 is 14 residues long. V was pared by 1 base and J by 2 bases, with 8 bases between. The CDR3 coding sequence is TGTGCCAGCAGTTTATTAGGGGTCAACTATGGCTACACCTTC. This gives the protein CASSLLGVNYGYTF.

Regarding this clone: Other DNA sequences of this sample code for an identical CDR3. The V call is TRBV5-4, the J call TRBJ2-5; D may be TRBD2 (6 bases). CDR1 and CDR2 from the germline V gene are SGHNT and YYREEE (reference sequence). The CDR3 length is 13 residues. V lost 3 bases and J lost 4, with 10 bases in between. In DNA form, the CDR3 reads TGTGCCAGCAGCTCCCGGGGAGGAGAGACCCAGTACTTC. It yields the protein CASSSRGGETQYF.

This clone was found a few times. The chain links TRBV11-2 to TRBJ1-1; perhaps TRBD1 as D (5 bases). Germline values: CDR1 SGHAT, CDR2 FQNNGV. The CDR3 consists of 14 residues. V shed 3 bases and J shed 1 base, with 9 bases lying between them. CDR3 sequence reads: CASSLRQPNTEAFF. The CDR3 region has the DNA TGTGCCAGCAGCTTGCGACAGCCGAACACTGAAGCTTTCTTT.

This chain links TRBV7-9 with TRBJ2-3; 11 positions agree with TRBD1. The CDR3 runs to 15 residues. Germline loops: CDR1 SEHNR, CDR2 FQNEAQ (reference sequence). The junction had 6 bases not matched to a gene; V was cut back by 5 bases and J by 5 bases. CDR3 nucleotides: TGTGCCAGCAGCCCCGGGACAGGGGGGAGAGATACGCAGTATTTT. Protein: CASSPGTGGRDTQYF.

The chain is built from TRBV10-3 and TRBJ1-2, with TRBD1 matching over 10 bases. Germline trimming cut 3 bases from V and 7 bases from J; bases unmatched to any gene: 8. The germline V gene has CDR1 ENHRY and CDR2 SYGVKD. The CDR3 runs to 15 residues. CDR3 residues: CAISDGDRGTVGYTF. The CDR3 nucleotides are TGTGCCATCAGTGACGGGGACAGGGGCACGGTTGGCTACACCTTC.

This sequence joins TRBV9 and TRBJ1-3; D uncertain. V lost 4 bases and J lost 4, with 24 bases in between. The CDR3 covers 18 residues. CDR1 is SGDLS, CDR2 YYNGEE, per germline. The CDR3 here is CASSQSGPPSLGGNTIYF. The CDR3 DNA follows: TGTGCCAGCAGCCAATCCGGTCCCCCCAGTCTAGGCGGAAACACCATATATTTT.

The CDR3 spells CASSSRGSSTGELFF. In DNA form, the CDR3 reads TGTGCCAGCAGCTCCAGGGGGAGTAGCACCGGGGAGCTGTTTTTT. The rearrangement joins TRBV11-2 to TRBJ2-2, with 7 bases aligning to TRBD1. In germline, CDR1 is SGHAT, CDR2 FQNNGV. Losses at the gene ends were 4 bases for V and 4 bases for J; bases not matched to a gene: 6. The CDR3 is 15 amino acids. Using reference TRBV11-2 and TRBJ2-2 for the parts outside the CDR3, the full variable domain is EAGVAQSPRYKIIEKRQSVAFWCNPISGHATLYWYQQILGQGPKLLIQFQNNGVVDDSQLPKDRFSAERLKGVDSTLKIQPAKLEDSAVYLCASSSRGSSTGELFFGEGSRLTVL.

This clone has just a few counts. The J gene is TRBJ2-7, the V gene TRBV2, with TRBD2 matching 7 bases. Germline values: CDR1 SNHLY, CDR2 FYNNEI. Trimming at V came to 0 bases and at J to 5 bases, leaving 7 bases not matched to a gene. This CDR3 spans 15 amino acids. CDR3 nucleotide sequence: TGTGCCAGCAGTGAAGCTAGGACGGGAGGCCACGAGCAGTACTTC. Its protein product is CASSEARTGGHEQYF.

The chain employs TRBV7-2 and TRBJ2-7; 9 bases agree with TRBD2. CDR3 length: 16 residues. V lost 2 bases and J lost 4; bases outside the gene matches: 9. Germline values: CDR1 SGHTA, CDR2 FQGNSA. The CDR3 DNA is TGTGCCAGCAGCTTAAGCCGGGCTAGCGGGGTATACGAGCAGTACTTC. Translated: CASSLSRASGVYEQYF.

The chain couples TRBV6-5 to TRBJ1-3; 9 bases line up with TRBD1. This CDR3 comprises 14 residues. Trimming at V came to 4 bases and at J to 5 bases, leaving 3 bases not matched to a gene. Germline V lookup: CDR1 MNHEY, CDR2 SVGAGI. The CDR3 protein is CASSSQGARNTIYF. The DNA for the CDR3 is TGTGCCAGCAGTTCACAGGGGGCCCGAAACACCATATATTTT.

CDR3 loop: CASAREYETDEQYF. The CDR3 DNA is TGTGCCAGCGCAAGGGAGTATGAGACGGACGAGCAGTACTTC. The chain couples TRBV6-1 to TRBJ2-7, with a tentative D call TRBD2 (5 bases). This CDR3 region has 14 residues. In germline, CDR1 is MNHNS, CDR2 SASEGT. The V end lost 8 bases, the J end lost 5 bases, and 19 bases lay between the germline ends.

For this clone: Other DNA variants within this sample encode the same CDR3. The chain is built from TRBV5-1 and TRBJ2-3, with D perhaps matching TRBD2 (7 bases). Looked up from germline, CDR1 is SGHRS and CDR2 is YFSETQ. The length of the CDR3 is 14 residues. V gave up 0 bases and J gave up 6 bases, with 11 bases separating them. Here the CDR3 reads CASSLGRGADTQYF. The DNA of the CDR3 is TGCGCCAGCAGCTTGGGCCGGGGGGCCGATACGCAGTATTTT.